This T cell receptor beta chain comes out of a study of OX40 agonist ivuxolimab in advanced cancers. Overall study: Dose-escalation subjects each had hepatocellular carcinoma, melanoma, renal cell or head and neck cancer. Findings of the study overall: Partial responders receiving 0.1-3.0 mg/kg showed among the lowest clonal expansion. No determination was made of the antigen specificity of the expanded peripheral T cells.

As concerns this clone: No antigen is known for it.

Germline CDR1 is SGHTA and CDR2 is FQGNSA. This CDR3 contains 14 residues. Trimming shortened V by 4 bases and J by 0 bases, and 9 bases separated the two germline ends. Only in-frame clones appear in the TCRdb table, and some are missing; sequencing was by immunoSEQ multiplex PCR. This table has roughly 90,000 clones, roughly 89% appearing once. The source was CD4+ or CD8+ T cells sorted from blood, collected in a trial of the OX40 agonist ivuxolimab. The J gene is TRBJ1-1, the V gene TRBV7-2; D not resolved. This receptor was obtained from an adult with an advanced solid tumor such as melanoma, head and neck, liver or kidney cancer. CDR3 amino acids: CASSSSPMNTEAFF. The CDR3 DNA reads TGTGCCAGCAGCTCTTCACCCATGAACACTGAAGCTTTCTTT.